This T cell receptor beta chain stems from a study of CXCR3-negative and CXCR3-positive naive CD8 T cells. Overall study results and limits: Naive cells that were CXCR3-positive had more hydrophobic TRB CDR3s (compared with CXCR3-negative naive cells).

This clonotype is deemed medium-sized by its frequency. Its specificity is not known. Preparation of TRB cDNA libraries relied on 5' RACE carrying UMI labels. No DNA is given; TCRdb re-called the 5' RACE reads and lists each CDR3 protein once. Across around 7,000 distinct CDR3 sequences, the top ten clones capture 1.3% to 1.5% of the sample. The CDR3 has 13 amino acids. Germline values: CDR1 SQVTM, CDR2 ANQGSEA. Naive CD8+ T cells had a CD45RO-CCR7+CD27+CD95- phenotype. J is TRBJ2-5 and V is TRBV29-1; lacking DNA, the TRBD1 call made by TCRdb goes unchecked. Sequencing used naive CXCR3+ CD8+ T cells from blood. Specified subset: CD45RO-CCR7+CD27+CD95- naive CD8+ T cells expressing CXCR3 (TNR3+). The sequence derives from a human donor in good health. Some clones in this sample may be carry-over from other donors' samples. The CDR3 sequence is CSVESGLGETQYF. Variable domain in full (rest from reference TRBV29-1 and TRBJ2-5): SAVISQKPSRDICQRGTSLTIQCQVDSQVTMMFWYRQQPGQSLTLIATANQGSEATYESGFVIDKFPISRPNLTFSTLTVSNMSPEDSSIYLCSVESGLGETQYFGPGTRLLVL.